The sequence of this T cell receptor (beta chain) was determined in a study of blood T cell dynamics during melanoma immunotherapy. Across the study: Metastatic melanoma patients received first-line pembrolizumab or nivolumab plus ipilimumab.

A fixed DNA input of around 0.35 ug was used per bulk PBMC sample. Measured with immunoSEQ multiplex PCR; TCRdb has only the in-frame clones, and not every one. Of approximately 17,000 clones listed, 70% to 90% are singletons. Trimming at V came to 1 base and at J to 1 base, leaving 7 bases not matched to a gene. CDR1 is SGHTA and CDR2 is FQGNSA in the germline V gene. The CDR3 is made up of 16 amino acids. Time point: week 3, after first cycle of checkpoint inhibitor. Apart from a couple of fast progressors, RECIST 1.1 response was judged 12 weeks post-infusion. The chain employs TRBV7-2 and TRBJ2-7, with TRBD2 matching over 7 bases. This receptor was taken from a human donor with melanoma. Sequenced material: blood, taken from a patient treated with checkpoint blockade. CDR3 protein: CASSLGSLAASYEQYF. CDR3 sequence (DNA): TGTGCCAGCAGCTTAGGGTCTCTAGCGGCGTCCTACGAGCAGTACTTC. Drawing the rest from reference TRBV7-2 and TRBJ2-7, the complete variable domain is GAGVSQSPSNKVTEKGKDVELRCDPISGHTALYWYRQSLGQGLEFLIYFQGNSAPDKSGLPSDRFSAERTGGSVSTLTIQRTQQEDSAVYLCASSLGSLAASYEQYFGPGTRLTVT.